The 22 T cell receptor beta chains listed next were all sequenced from one sample in a study of shared clonotypes between healthy human individuals. Data came from immunoSEQ multiplex PCR; TCRdb stores just in-frame clones and leaves some out. This table has around 450,000 clones, about 76% appearing once. Source material: PBMCs. Receptors were obtained from a woman aged 40 to 50 in good health. Some clones in this sample may be carry-over from other donors' samples.

DNA of the CDR3: TGTGCCATCAGTGAGTCCCAAGGGGGGCCGAATGAGCAGTTCTTC. Translated: CAISESQGGPNEQFF. This chain links TRBV10-3 with TRBJ2-1, with D perhaps matching TRBD1 or TRBD2 (6 bases each). V lost 0 bases to trimming and J lost 7 bases, with 13 bases between them. CDR1 is ENHRY and CDR2 is SYGVKD in the germline V gene. CDR3 length: 15 residues.

This sequence joins TRBV5-4 and TRBJ1-3; no reliable D call. Trimming left V 2 bases short and J 4 bases short, with 7 bases between. The CDR3 has 13 amino acids. CDR1 SGHNT and CDR2 YYREEE come from the germline V gene (reference sequence). CDR3 sequence: CASSLGSGNTIYF. CDR3 nucleotide sequence: TGTGCCAGCAGCTTAGGGTCGGGAAACACCATATATTTT.

In DNA, the CDR3 is TGTGCCAGCTCACCTGGTCGCCAGGTCTACGAGCAGTACTTC. Translated: CASSPGRQVYEQYF. This chain connects TRBV18 to TRBJ2-7; no reliable D call. V was pared by 3 bases and J by 3 bases, with 12 bases between. Germline lookup yields CDR1 KGHSH and CDR2 LQKENI. The CDR3 totals 14 residues.

This clone came up a few times. The chain employs TRBV28 and TRBJ2-6; possible D gene TRBD2, 5 bases. With 3 bases removed from V and 2 bases from J, the gap between germline ends came to 11 bases. Germline CDR1 and CDR2: MDHEN and SYDVKM. CDR3 length: 16 residues. CDR3 DNA: TGTGCCAGCAGTTTGAATAGCGTGGCTGGGGCCAACGTCCTGACTTTC. Amino acid sequence: CASSLNSVAGANVLTF.

The rearrangement links TRBV7-2 to TRBJ2-6, with D hard to call. Germline values: CDR1 SGHTA, CDR2 FQGNSA. The CDR3 is made up of 15 amino acids. V lost 1 base and J lost 1, with 5 bases in between. The CDR3, as DNA: TGTGCCAGCAGCTTAGTGACGTCTGGGGCCAACGTCCTGACTTTC. Encoded protein: CASSLVTSGANVLTF.

The chain uses TRBV5-1 and TRBJ2-3; no reliable D call. Between the trimmed V and J ends, which lost 0 bases and 3 bases, there was a span of 11 bases. The CDR3 is made up of 15 amino acids. Germline CDR1 is SGHRS and CDR2 is YFSETQ. For the CDR3, the DNA is TGCGCCAGCAGCTTGGATTCGGCGGATACAGATACGCAGTATTTT. Protein: CASSLDSADTDTQYF.

This rearrangement joins TRBV5-4 to TRBJ2-1, with 7 bases lining up with TRBD1. The CDR3 consists of 15 residues. V trimming: 3 bases; J trimming: 6 bases; junction bases outside the gene matches: 9. Germline values: CDR1 SGHNT, CDR2 YYREEE (reference sequence). CDR3 region: CASSSRTGAVNEQFF. In DNA form, the CDR3 reads TGTGCCAGCAGCTCCAGGACAGGTGCCGTCAATGAGCAGTTCTTC.

In this sample, this clone turned up a few times. The chain carries TRBV4-3 and TRBJ1-2; D call uncertain. Germline CDR1 LGHNA, CDR2 YSLEER. CDR3 length: 15 amino acids. The V and J ends lost 0 bases and 2 bases respectively, with 10 bases between them. CDR3 amino acids: CASSQDWNGNYGYTF. The CDR3 DNA reads TGCGCCAGCAGCCAAGATTGGAACGGCAACTATGGCTACACCTTC.

V usage is TRBV29-1 and J usage is TRBJ2-5; the D is unclear. Trimming removed 4 bases from V and 1 base from J, with 16 bases in between. There are 15 residues in the CDR3. Germline CDR1 is SQVTM and CDR2 is ANQGSEA. The CDR3 sequence: CSVALSSTFQETQYF. DNA for the CDR3: TGCAGCGTTGCCTTAAGTTCGACATTCCAAGAGACCCAGTACTTC.

This clone was seen once. The chain recombines TRBV11-2 with TRBJ1-2; TRBD1 matches at 11 bases. CDR3 size: 16 residues. The germline gives CDR1 SGHAT, CDR2 FQNNGV. V was pared by 3 bases and J by 8 bases, with 11 bases of the junction left unmatched. CDR3 bases: TGTGCCAGCAGCTTGATAGGAGGACAGGGGGCGTTCGGCTACACCTTC. This sequence encodes CASSLIGGQGAFGYTF. Full variable domain (missing parts from reference TRBV11-2 and TRBJ1-2): EAGVAQSPRYKIIEKRQSVAFWCNPISGHATLYWYQQILGQGPKLLIQFQNNGVVDDSQLPKDRFSAERLKGVDSTLKIQPAKLEDSAVYLCASSLIGGQGAFGYTFGSGTRLTVV.

Notes on this clone: Given a much more abundant clone one base away, this may be a read error. The V gene is TRBV6-6, the J gene TRBJ1-2, with D possibly being TRBD1 (6 bases). The CDR3 is made up of 13 amino acids. From germline, CDR1 is MNHNY and CDR2 SVGAGI (reference sequence). The V and J ends lost 5 bases and 2 bases respectively, with 9 bases between them. The CDR3 protein is CASSRDNNYGYTF. The CDR3 DNA reads TGTGCCAGCAGTCGGGACAACAACTATGGCTACACCTTC.

CDR3 residues: CASKWDTNTGELFF. The CDR3 bases are TGCGCCAGCAAGTGGGACACCAACACCGGGGAGCTGTTTTTT. This sequence joins TRBV10-2 and TRBJ2-2; tentative D call: TRBD1 (6 bases). This CDR3 spans 14 amino acids. V dropped 7 bases and J dropped 2 bases, with 11 bases sitting between them. Germline V lookup: CDR1 WSHSY, CDR2 SAAADI.

The chain couples TRBV30 to TRBJ2-3; 7 nucleotides match TRBD2. Per the germline V gene, CDR1 is GTSNPN and CDR2 is SVGIG (reference sequence). This CDR3 is built from 16 residues. The J segment lost 0 bases and the V segment lost 0 bases, leaving 6 bases of the junction unmatched. CDR3 region: CAWSVLLAESTDTQYF. Here the CDR3 DNA reads TGTGCCTGGAGTGTACTCCTAGCGGAAAGCACAGATACGCAGTATTTT.

To note about this clone: In the same sample, other DNA sequences code for this CDR3. The chain is built from TRBV18 and TRBJ1-5, with a weak D call TRBD1 (5 bases). There are 13 residues in the CDR3. V lost 2 bases to trimming and J lost 5 bases, with 7 bases between them. CDR1 and CDR2 (germline): KGHSH, LQKENI. CDR3 DNA: TGTGCCAGCTCACCAGCGGGGGATCAGCCCCAGCATTTT. Protein: CASSPAGDQPQHF.

The J gene is TRBJ2-6, the V gene TRBV5-1; a weak D match, TRBD1 (5 bases). The CDR3 is made up of 15 amino acids. The germline V gene has CDR1 SGHRS and CDR2 YFSETQ. The germline V and J ends were trimmed by 7 bases and 0 bases, with 11 bases remaining between them. CDR3: CASGPQGSGANVLTF. CDR3 nucleotides: TGCGCCAGCGGACCCCAGGGCTCTGGGGCCAACGTCCTGACTTTC.

The genes are TRBV11-2 and TRBJ2-3, with TRBD2 matching 9 bases. The length of the CDR3 is 14 residues. Trimming took 3 bases from V and 6 from J; bases not matched to a gene: 4. Germline V lookup: CDR1 SGHAT, CDR2 FQNNGV. The CDR3 bases are TGTGCCAGCAGCTTCACCGGACTAGCGGATACGCAGTATTTT. Protein: CASSFTGLADTQYF.

Comments on this clone: A far larger clone is one base from this, pointing to a likely read error. The final CDR3 position lacks the conserved phenylalanine or tryptophan, pointing to a likely read error. CDR3 in DNA: TGTGCCGGTGGGCCCAGGGGTACGGATACGCAGTATTCT. Its protein product is CAGGPRGTDTQYS. The rearrangement links TRBV7-8 to TRBJ2-3; D may be TRBD1 (6 bases). Trimming stripped 11 bases from V and 6 bases from J, with 18 bases between. Germline V lookup: CDR1 SGHVS, CDR2 FQNEAQ. The CDR3 runs to 13 residues.

The V and J genes are TRBV6-6 and TRBJ2-3; D is undetermined. This CDR3 comprises 15 residues. The germline V gene encodes CDR1 MNHNY and CDR2 SVGAGI (reference sequence). The V and J ends lost 3 bases and 0 bases respectively, with 10 bases between them. Here the CDR3 reads CASSYRSSSTDTQYF. CDR3 DNA sequence: TGTGCCAGCAGTTATCGGAGTTCTAGCACAGATACGCAGTATTTT.

This sequence joins TRBV20-1 and TRBJ1-1; D uncertain. Germline V CDR1 and CDR2: DFQATT, SNEGSKA (reference sequence). The length of the CDR3 is 11 residues. V was cut by 2 bases and J by 4 bases, with 5 bases left in between. CDR3 bases: TGCAGTGCTAGAAGGCTCACTGAAGCTTTCTTT. Translation: CSARRLTEAFF.

The rearrangement joins TRBV2 to TRBJ1-1, with D unclear. This CDR3 spans 13 amino acids. V dropped 8 bases and J dropped 1 base, with 11 bases sitting between them. Germline loops: CDR1 SNHLY, CDR2 FYNNEI. The CDR3 DNA reads TGTGCCAGCCGGGTTACCCCGAACACTGAAGCTTTCTTT. The encoded protein is CASRVTPNTEAFF.

The chain carries TRBV25-1 and TRBJ2-3; D is possibly TRBD1 or TRBD2 (5 bases each). The CDR3 loop spans 14 amino acids. The germline V and J ends were trimmed by 2 bases and 4 bases, with 10 bases remaining between them. Germline assignment: CDR1 MGHDK and CDR2 SYGVNS. The CDR3 here is CASSEGGKADTQYF. In nucleotides, the CDR3 is TGTGCCAGCAGTGAAGGGGGAAAGGCAGATACGCAGTATTTT.

This chain joins TRBV19 and TRBJ2-5; 11 bases map to TRBD2. The last part of the DNA fits TRBJ2-7 better; the J call may be wrong. The germline gives CDR1 LNHDA, CDR2 SQIVND (reference sequence). This CDR3 is built from 16 residues. For the CDR3, the DNA is TGTGCCAGTAGTACCACCGGACTAGCGGGTTTAGTCGAGCAGTACTTC. This translates into CASSTTGLAGLVEQYF.